This TCR beta chain is from a study of breast tumors, draining lymph nodes, adjacent tissues. TCRdb called the multiplex PCR reads again in MiXCR, with one record for every CDR3 protein. The profile covers some 22,000 distinct CDR3 sequences, with about 60% appearing a single time and roughly an eighth taken by the ten largest. The germline V gene encodes CDR1 LGHNA and CDR2 YSLEER. Trimming cost V 4 bases and J 7 bases; bases outside gene matches: 6. The CDR3 has 15 residues. This receptor was taken from a female donor with breast cancer. Some clones in this sample may be carry-over from other donors' samples. What was sequenced was breast tumor tissue. This rearrangement joins TRBV4-3 to TRBJ2-1; TRBD2 matches 11 bases. The CDR3 reads CASSLTLAGGNEQFF. The CDR3 DNA sequence: TGCGCCAGCAGCCTCACCCTAGCGGGGGGAAATGAGCAGTTCTTC.